The clone carrying this T cell receptor beta chain was seen more than once but under ten times. The antigen is undetermined. This record comes from a study of response to subunit inactivated influenza vaccine. Whole-study findings and limits: The authors offered the suggestion that each seasonal influenza vaccination recruits few new T cells.

Via MiXCR, TCRdb re-called the RT-PCR reads, giving one row per CDR3 protein. The data contain hundreds of thousands of distinct CDR3 sequences, around 8% of them singletons. V lost 10 bases, J lost 3 bases, and 10 bases stayed unmatched. Per the germline V gene, CDR1 is SGHDT and CDR2 is YYEEEE. The CDR3 contains 14 residues. This sequence originates from a man aged 50-75 years who received an inactivated influenza vaccine. The rearrangement links TRBV5-6 to TRBJ2-1; TRBD2 agrees at 7 bases. This specimen consisted of PBMCs from blood, obtained approximately 25 months after vaccination. CDR3 in DNA: TGTGCCTCCCAGCGGGACGGCTTCTACAATGAGCAGTTCTTC. Translating gives CASQRDGFYNEQFF.